What follows are 21 T cell receptor beta chains derived from one specimen sequenced in a study of radiation and T cells in renal cell carcinoma. Documented time point: blood 2 weeks post-SBRT. The sample's treatment: 15 Gy SBRT to primary tumor, nephrectomy 4 weeks later. This table comes from immunoSEQ multiplex PCR, and its TCRdb copy is limited to in-frame clones, with some not included. The sample includes 150,000 to 180,000 clones, roughly 90% seen only once; the top ten take about an eighth. The sequencing here drew on blood, taken from a patient whose treatment included radiotherapy and nephrectomy. The receptors shown here come from a woman aged 45-60 years with renal cell carcinoma.

The chain couples TRBV18 to TRBJ1-1; a weak D match, TRBD1 (5 bases). The CDR3 loop spans 13 amino acids. The germline V gene has CDR1 KGHSH and CDR2 LQKENI. Trimming took 5 bases from V and 4 from J, leaving 11 bases between them. CDR3 nucleotide sequence: TGTGCCAGCTCAGAAGGGGTCAGCACTGAAGCTTTCTTT. This translates into CASSEGVSTEAFF.

This chain connects TRBV7-9 to TRBJ1-4; D call uncertain. V lost 1 base to trimming and J lost 4 bases, with 10 bases between them. Germline CDR1 and CDR2: SEHNR and FQNEAQ (reference sequence). The CDR3 extends over 15 amino acids. CDR3 nucleotides: TGTGCCAGCAGCTTAGTCCAGGCTGATAATGAAAAACTGTTTTTT. Encoded protein: CASSLVQADNEKLFF.

In its sample, this clone was seen once. The J gene is TRBJ2-7, the V gene TRBV19; possibly TRBD2 for D (6 bases). The CDR3 sequence is 14 residues long. Germline CDR1 LNHDA, CDR2 SQIVND (reference sequence). The V end was cut by 7 bases, the J end by 9 bases, with 22 bases between. CDR3 bases: TGTGCCAGTACAAATCGAGCGGGTGACGGAGTGCAGTACTTC. Its protein product is CASTNRAGDGVQYF.

The chain has TRBV4-1 and TRBJ1-1; D gene ambiguous. CDR3 size: 13 residues. Germline loops: CDR1 MGHRA, CDR2 YSYEKL. Trimming removed 4 bases at V and 5 bases at J, with 11 bases between. The CDR3 spells CASSLGRETEAFF. CDR3 in DNA: TGCGCCAGCAGCCTAGGGAGGGAAACTGAAGCTTTCTTT.

The CDR3 DNA follows: TGTGCCAGCAACTCTAGGGTTGGGGACACTGAAGCTTTCTTT. It translates to CASNSRVGDTEAFF. The chain is built from TRBV5-4 and TRBJ1-1, with D hard to call. The CDR3 runs 14 residues. Germline CDR1 reads SGHNT; CDR2 reads YYREEE (reference sequence). V shed 6 bases and J shed 3 bases, with 15 bases lying between them. Combining the CDR3 with reference TRBV5-4 and TRBJ1-1 gives the whole variable domain ETGVTQSPTHLIKTRGQQVTLRCSSQSGHNTVSWYQQALGQGPQFIFQYYREEENGRGNFPPRFSGLQFPNYSSELNVNALELDDSALYLCASNSRVGDTEAFFGQGTRLTVV.

The V call is TRBV10-3, the J call TRBJ2-7; no clear D. The CDR3 totals 14 residues. Germline CDR1 and CDR2: ENHRY and SYGVKD. The V and J ends lost 4 bases and 2 bases respectively, with 12 bases between them. The CDR3 nucleotides read TGTGCCATCAGTGTTGGATCGGAAACCTACGAGCAGTACTTC. Amino acids: CAISVGSETYEQYF.

The CDR3 DNA sequence: TGTGCCAGCAGCCCTGTGCGGAGGGGGAATGAAGCTTTCTTT. Translated: CASSPVRRGNEAFF. The rearrangement links TRBV11-2 to TRBJ1-1; tentatively, D is TRBD1 (6 bases). The V gene lost 5 bases and the J gene lost 7 bases, with 17 bases spanning the gap. Germline loops: CDR1 SGHAT, CDR2 FQNNGV. CDR3 length equals 14 residues.

V usage is TRBV2 and J usage is TRBJ1-5; D ambiguous. Germline-derived CDR1 and CDR2 are SNHLY and FYNNEI. This CDR3 is 13 amino acids long. Trimming took off 9 bases at V and 6 bases at J, with 15 bases between the two ends. CDR3 amino acids: CASTEAKGQPQHF. The CDR3 nucleotides read TGTGCCAGTACAGAGGCGAAGGGTCAGCCCCAGCATTTT.

V gene TRBV30 combines with J gene TRBJ1-1; TRBD1 agrees at 10 bases. The germline gives CDR1 GTSNPN, CDR2 SVGIG (reference sequence). The CDR3 is made up of 13 amino acids. Trimming at V came to 3 bases and at J to 5 bases, leaving 3 bases not matched to a gene. The CDR3 DNA reads TGTGCCTGGAGGACAGGGGGCGAAACTGAAGCTTTCTTT. Translation: CAWRTGGETEAFF.

A word on this clone: Other DNA sequences within the sample encode an identical CDR3. The chain couples TRBV5-1 to TRBJ2-2; D unresolved. V was shortened by 1 base and J by 2 bases, with 0 bases between the two germline ends. This CDR3 region has 12 residues. Germline CDR1 and CDR2: SGHRS and YFSETQ. In nucleotides, the CDR3 is TGCGCCAGCAGCTTGAACACCGGGGAGCTGTTTTTT. Protein: CASSLNTGELFF. The full variable domain, with the rest looked up from reference TRBV5-1 and TRBJ2-2, is KAGVTQTPRYLIKTRGQQVTLSCSPISGHRSVSWYQQTPGQGLQFLFEYFSETQRNKGNFPGRFSGRQFSNSRSEMNVSTLELGDSALYLCASSLNTGELFFGEGSRLTVL.

The chain uses TRBV5-1 and TRBJ1-4; unclear D gene. The CDR3 has 15 amino acids. The germline gives CDR1 SGHRS, CDR2 YFSETQ. Between the trimmed V and J ends, which lost 0 bases and 3 bases, there was a span of 9 bases. CDR3 amino acids: CASSLEGPANEKLFF. CDR3 DNA: TGCGCCAGCAGCTTGGAGGGCCCGGCTAATGAAAAACTGTTTTTT.

The chain carries TRBV19 and TRBJ2-1; possibly TRBD2 for D (6 bases). Trimming removed 4 bases at V and 0 bases at J, with 13 bases between. Germline-derived CDR1 and CDR2 are LNHDA and SQIVND (reference sequence). CDR3 length equals 16 residues. CDR3 loop: CASSTSGLLSYNEQFF. DNA of the CDR3: TGTGCCAGTAGTACCTCGGGACTCCTCTCCTACAATGAGCAGTTCTTC. The entire variable domain, with the rest obtained from reference TRBV19 and TRBJ2-1, is as follows: DGGITQSPKYLFRKEGQNVTLSCEQNLNHDAMYWYRQDPGQGLRLIYYSQIVNDFQKGDIAEGYSVSREKKESFPLTVTSAQKNPTAFYLCASSTSGLLSYNEQFFGPGTRLTVL.

This clone was detected once. The rearrangement uses TRBV5-1 and TRBJ2-3, with D unclear. This CDR3 comprises 13 residues. CDR1 is SGHRS, CDR2 YFSETQ, per germline. Trimming took off 3 bases at V and 0 bases at J, with 5 bases between the two ends. The DNA of the CDR3 is TGCGCCAGCAGCTCCCCTAGCACAGATACGCAGTATTTT. The encoded protein is CASSSPSTDTQYF.

The chain has TRBV7-9 and TRBJ1-5, with D possibly TRBD1 on 5 matching bases. The V and J ends lost 3 bases and 2 bases respectively, with 20 bases between them. The CDR3 totals 18 residues. The germline CDR1 and CDR2 sequences are SEHNR and FQNEAQ (reference sequence). The CDR3 region is CASSLILGMQGGNQPQHF. Here the CDR3 DNA reads TGTGCCAGCAGCTTGATCCTAGGAATGCAGGGTGGCAATCAGCCCCAGCATTTT.

This clone came up once. The chain recombines TRBV5-6 with TRBJ2-3; D ambiguous. Trimming left V 0 bases short and J 4 bases short, with 6 bases between. The germline V gene encodes CDR1 SGHDT and CDR2 YYEEEE. The CDR3 contains 13 residues. The CDR3 nucleotides read TGTGCCAGCAGCTTGGTGCCCGCAGATACGCAGTATTTT. Translated: CASSLVPADTQYF. The whole variable domain, remainder taken from reference TRBV5-6 and TRBJ2-3, is DAGVTQSPTHLIKTRGQQVTLRCSPKSGHDTVSWYQQALGQGPQFIFQYYEEEERQRGNFPDRFSGHQFPNYSSELNVNALLLGDSALYLCASSLVPADTQYFGPGTRLTVL.

The V call is TRBV19, the J call TRBJ2-1; no clear D gene. The germline gives CDR1 LNHDA, CDR2 SQIVND (reference sequence). With 1 base removed from V and 8 bases from J, the gap between germline ends came to 9 bases. This CDR3 contains 13 residues. The CDR3 loop is CASSIGGRDEQFF. In nucleotides, the CDR3 is TGTGCCAGTAGTATAGGTGGAAGGGATGAGCAGTTCTTC.

This chain links TRBV5-1 with TRBJ2-3; D call uncertain. The CDR3 covers 11 residues. CDR1 SGHRS and CDR2 YFSETQ come from the germline V gene. Trimming removed 5 bases at V and 5 bases at J, with 6 bases between. The CDR3 loop reads CASRGGDTQYF. CDR3 coding DNA: TGCGCCAGCAGGGGCGGAGATACGCAGTATTTT.

V gene TRBV7-9 combines with J gene TRBJ2-5; unclear D gene. The germline V and J ends were trimmed by 4 bases and 2 bases, with 5 bases remaining between them. The CDR3 is 12 amino acids. CDR1 and CDR2 from the germline V gene are SEHNR and FQNEAQ (reference sequence). The CDR3 loop reads CASSSQQETQYF. DNA of the CDR3: TGTGCCAGCAGCTCCCAACAAGAGACCCAGTACTTC.

The CDR3 coding sequence is TGTGCCAGCAGCGCACCCGGACAGGGGTCCTACGAGCAGTACTTC. Protein: CASSAPGQGSYEQYF. The J gene is TRBJ2-7, the V gene TRBV7-2, with 9 positions matching TRBD1. Germline V lookup: CDR1 SGHTA, CDR2 FQGNSA. V shed 5 bases, J shed 1 base, and the junction held 6 bases outside the gene matches. The CDR3 has 15 amino acids.

V and J are TRBV5-5 and TRBJ1-2; D may be TRBD1 (5 bases). CDR3 length equals 13 residues. The V and J ends lost 3 bases and 4 bases respectively, with 10 bases between them. CDR1 is SGHKS and CDR2 is YYEKEE in the germline V gene (reference sequence). The CDR3 DNA follows: TGTGCCAGCAGCTACGGGGACGGCTATGGCTACACCTTC. This sequence encodes CASSYGDGYGYTF.

The rearrangement links TRBV19 to TRBJ2-3, with 12 positions matching TRBD1. CDR1 is LNHDA and CDR2 is SQIVND in the germline V gene (reference sequence). The CDR3 runs to 13 residues. Losses at the gene ends were 11 bases for V and 4 bases for J; bases not matched to a gene: 4. In DNA, the CDR3 is TGTGCCTCCAGGGACAGGGGGCCAGATACGCAGTATTTT. This encodes CASRDRGPDTQYF.